This TCR beta chain was observed in a study of blood T cells in healthy people across ages. This CDR3 has 16 residues. Germline assignment: CDR1 LGHDT and CDR2 YNNKEL (reference sequence). Unmatched junction bases numbered 8, after V lost 4 bases and J lost 5 bases. This clonotype was seen more than once but under ten times. Combining a sample-barcoded 5' primer with a J-beta primer mix, a second PCR ran for roughly 6 to 12 cycles. Tags on each cDNA molecule came from a template-switch adaptor with 12 random nucleotides. TCRdb reprocessed the 5' RACE reads via MiXCR and lists one record per CDR3 protein. Of hundreds of thousands of distinct CDR3 sequences listed, 20% to 25% were seen once; the top ten hold about 3.6%.

This sequence was found in a man between 65 and 80 years old in good health. Sequencing was carried out using blood. V and J are TRBV3-1 and TRBJ2-5, with TRBD2 matching 12 bases. The CDR3 sequence: CASSRRLAGELETQYF. CDR3 DNA: TGTGCCAGCAGCCGAAGACTAGCGGGAGAGCTGGAGACCCAGTACTTC.